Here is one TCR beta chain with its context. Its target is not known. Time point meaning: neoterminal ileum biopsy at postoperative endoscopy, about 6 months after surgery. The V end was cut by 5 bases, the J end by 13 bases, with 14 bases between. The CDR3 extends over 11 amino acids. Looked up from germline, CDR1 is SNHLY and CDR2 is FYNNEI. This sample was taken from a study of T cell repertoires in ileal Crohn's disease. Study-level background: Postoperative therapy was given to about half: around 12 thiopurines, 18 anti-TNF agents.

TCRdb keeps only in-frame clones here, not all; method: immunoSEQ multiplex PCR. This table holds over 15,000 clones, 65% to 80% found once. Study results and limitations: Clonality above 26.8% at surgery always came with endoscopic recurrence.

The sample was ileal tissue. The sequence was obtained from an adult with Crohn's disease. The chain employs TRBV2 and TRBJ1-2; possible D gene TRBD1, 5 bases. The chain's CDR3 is CASSQQVSCTF. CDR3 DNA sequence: TGTGCCAGCAGTCAACAGGTATCTTGCACCTTC.